This T cell receptor beta chain was identified in a study of blood T cell repertoires in COVID-19 (dated by TCRdb to 2020 to 2022). Some background on the complete study: The collaborator samples originated in the United States, Italy and Spain and spanned the acute and convalescent phases of COVID-19. The sample metadata nearly always contained a de-identified subject ID, COVID-19 status, age in years and sex. The material from the prospective study consisted of cDNA or gDNA derived from T cells, B-cell-depleted T cells, or PBMCs. Subjects who had been exposed to COVID-19, were actively infected with it, or had recovered from it provided the deeply sampled blood TCRbeta repertoires that made up the dataset. The samples were drawn from two sources: the first 160 participants of the ongoing ImmuneRACE study, and 1,000 to 1,500 subjects contributed by 6 global collaborators. HLA class I and class II types, where available, came from metadata supplied by the sample provider rather than from assay-based typing. The repertoires were made available in a free public database intended to serve as a resource for research on the immune response to SARS-CoV-2. Here is what the overall study found, with its caveats: The quantity of clinical and demographic metadata differed by source and by participant and was supplied without curation.

Each collaborating institution followed its own protocols to collect whole blood in K2EDTA tubes. For TCRbeta analysis, collaborators shipped samples in one of three forms: frozen whole blood, isolated PBMCs, or DNA extracted from either of those sample types. In its sample, this clone was seen once. This receptor's antigen is unknown. Per-base qualities were not stored, and no clone one base away is much larger. TCRbeta CDR3 regions were amplified from genomic DNA by means of the immunoSEQ Assay, a bias-controlled multiplex PCR. From the authors' description of their analysis: The number of nucleated cells in each sample was estimated by amplification of reference gene primers within the assay. To quantify the absolute abundance of each unique TCRbeta CDR3 rearrangement, sequence reads were collapsed and filtered. For each sample, productive Simpson clonality was calculated as the square root of Simpson's diversity index across productive rearrangements. TCRdb stores this immuneACCESS table with in-frame sequences only. Part of the clones is absent; in the studies checked, under half of the shortfall reflects unresolved V genes, and no reason is known for the rest. V, J and clone size were drawn from that table, and D and trimming were deduced from the DNA. This sample is represented by roughly 250,000 clones; more than 65% of them were singletons. The ten most abundant clones make up around 4.1% of the sample.

This receptor was identified in a woman aged 40 to 49 with active or convalescent COVID-19. The specimen sequenced was peripheral blood.

The DNA sequence is TGTGCCTCCGCGACTAGCGGGGTCGATGGTGAGCAGTTCTTC. Its translation reads: CASATSGVDGEQFF. The sequence joins TRBV2 to TRBJ2-1; TRBD2 fits 11 bases in the junction. Based on the germline V gene, the CDR1 and CDR2 sequences are SNHLY and FYNNEI. After removal of 11 bases from V and 9 bases from J, the junction retains 12 bases not matched to a gene. The CDR3 holds 14 amino acids from the cysteine to the phenylalanine. Only the CDR3 portion is preserved as DNA: 42 bases, with reading frame beginning at the first base.